A single T cell receptor (beta chain) is shown here with its context. As yet, its antigen is unknown. The study ran its PCR with 60 Vbeta and 13 Jbeta primers. Using immunoSEQ multiplex PCR, the repertoire was profiled, and TCRdb retains in-frame clones only, with some absent. Of about 180,000 clones in the sample, around 80% are singletons; the top ten hold approximately 0.73%. This record belongs to a study of cytomegalovirus exposure and HLA in healthy donors. Study findings and constraints: Common viral pathogens seemed, in a later analysis, to connect with several of the most significant clusters. The HLA-A and HLA-B alleles of most subjects were reportedly predicted accurately from TCR beta sequences. A later analysis reportedly found fewer N-insertions in an Asian-associated ancestry cluster than the approximately 660-donor mean. A missense variant in DCLRE1C was later tied to TCR beta V- and J-gene trimming.

This CDR3 contains 16 residues. The V segment lost 0 bases and the J segment 6 bases; nucleotides outside the gene matches: 5. In germline, CDR1 is SGHNT, CDR2 YYREEE (reference sequence). The chain couples TRBV5-4 to TRBJ2-2; TRBD2 matches 10 bases. The clonotype comes from a woman in her forties in good health and CMV-seronegative. Material: PBMCs. The chain's CDR3 is CASSLDLAGGPGELFF. DNA of the CDR3: TGTGCCAGCAGCTTGGATTTAGCGGGGGGCCCCGGGGAGCTGTTTTTT. The full variable domain, completed using reference TRBV5-4 and TRBJ2-2, is ETGVTQSPTHLIKTRGQQVTLRCSSQSGHNTVSWYQQALGQGPQFIFQYYREEENGRGNFPPRFSGLQFPNYSSELNVNALELDDSALYLCASSLDLAGGPGELFFGEGSRLTVL.